Each of the 3 T cell receptor beta chains below was sequenced from the same sample in a study of T cell responses to AZD1222 COVID-19 vaccine. Profiled with immunoSEQ multiplex PCR; TCRdb holds only in-frame clones, not every one. The sample carries fewer than 110,000 clones, around 87% recorded once. The specimen was peripheral blood, collected 28 days after the second AZD1222 dose. Receptor source: an adult who received the AZD1222 COVID-19 vaccine.

This rearrangement joins TRBV3-1 (or the pseudogene TRBV3-2) to TRBJ2-1; D tentatively reads TRBD1 or TRBD2 (5 bases each). Per the germline V gene, CDR1 is LGHDT and CDR2 is YNNKEL (reference sequence). The CDR3 spans 15 residues. V was trimmed by 0 bases and J by 7 bases, leaving 13 bases between them. CDR3 coding DNA: TGTGCCAGCAGCCAAGATCCCATGGGGGTAAATGAGCAGTTCTTC. Encoded protein: CASSQDPMGVNEQFF.

The chain is built from TRBV19 and TRBJ2-7; D perhaps matches TRBD1 (5 bases). Germline-derived CDR1 and CDR2 are LNHDA and SQIVND (reference sequence). V gave up 5 bases and J gave up 2 bases, with 10 bases separating them. CDR3 length: 13 amino acids. The CDR3 sequence: CASSPGQTYEQYF. The CDR3 nucleotides read TGTGCCAGTAGTCCTGGACAAACCTACGAGCAGTACTTC.

This chain uses TRBV5-4 with TRBJ1-5; D is unresolved. V was cut by 0 bases and J by 0 bases, with 7 bases left in between. Germline CDR1 is SGHNT and CDR2 is YYREEE (reference sequence). The CDR3 contains 15 residues. In DNA, the CDR3 is TGTGCCAGCAGCTTGGAAGGAGATAGCAATCAGCCCCAGCATTTT. It codes for CASSLEGDSNQPQHF. The full variable domain, in which reference TRBV5-4 and TRBJ1-5 provide the parts outside the CDR3, is ETGVTQSPTHLIKTRGQQVTLRCSSQSGHNTVSWYQQALGQGPQFIFQYYREEENGRGNFPPRFSGLQFPNYSSELNVNALELDDSALYLCASSLEGDSNQPQHFGDGTRLSIL.